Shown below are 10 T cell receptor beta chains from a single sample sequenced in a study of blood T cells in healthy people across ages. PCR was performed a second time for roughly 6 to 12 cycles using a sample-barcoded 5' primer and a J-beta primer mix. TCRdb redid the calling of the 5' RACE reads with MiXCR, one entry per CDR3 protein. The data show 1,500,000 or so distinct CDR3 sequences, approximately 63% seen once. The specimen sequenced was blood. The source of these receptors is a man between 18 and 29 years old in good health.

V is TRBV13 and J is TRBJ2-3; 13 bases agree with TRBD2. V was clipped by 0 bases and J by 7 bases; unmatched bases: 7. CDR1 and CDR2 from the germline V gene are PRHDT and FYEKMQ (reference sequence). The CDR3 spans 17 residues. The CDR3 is CASSLGRTSGSQNTQYF. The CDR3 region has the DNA TGTGCCAGCAGCTTAGGCCGGACTAGCGGGAGTCAGAATACGCAGTATTTT.

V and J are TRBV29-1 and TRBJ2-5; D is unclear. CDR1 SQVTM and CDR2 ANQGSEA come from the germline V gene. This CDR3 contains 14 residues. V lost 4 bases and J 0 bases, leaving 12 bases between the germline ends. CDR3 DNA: TGCAGCGTTGGCCCCAGATGGGACCAAGAGACCCAGTACTTC. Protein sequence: CSVGPRWDQETQYF.

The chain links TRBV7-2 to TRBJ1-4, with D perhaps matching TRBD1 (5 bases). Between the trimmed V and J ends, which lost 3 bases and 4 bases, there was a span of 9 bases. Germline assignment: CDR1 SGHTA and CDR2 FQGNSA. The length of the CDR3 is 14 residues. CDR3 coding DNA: TGTGCCAGCAGCTTGTGGGGGGATAATGAAAAACTGTTTTTT. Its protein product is CASSLWGDNEKLFF.

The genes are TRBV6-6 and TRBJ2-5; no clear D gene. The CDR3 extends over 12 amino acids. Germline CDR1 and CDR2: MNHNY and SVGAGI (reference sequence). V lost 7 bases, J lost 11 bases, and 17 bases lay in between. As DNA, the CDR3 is TGTGCCAGCAATTCGAATCCGGGTGAGCAGTACTTC. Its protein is CASNSNPGEQYF.

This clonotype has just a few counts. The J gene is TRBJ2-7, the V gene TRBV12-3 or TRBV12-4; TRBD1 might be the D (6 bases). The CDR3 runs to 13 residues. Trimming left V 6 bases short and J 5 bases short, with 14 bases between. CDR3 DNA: TGTGCCAGCAGGACGGACAGTATAAACGAGCAGTACTTC. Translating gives CASRTDSINEQYF.

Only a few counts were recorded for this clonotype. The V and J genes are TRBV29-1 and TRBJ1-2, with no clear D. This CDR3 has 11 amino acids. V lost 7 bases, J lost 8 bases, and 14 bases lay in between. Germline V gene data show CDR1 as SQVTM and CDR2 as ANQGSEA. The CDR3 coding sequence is TGCAGCGCCCTAAGGGCTGGGGGCTACACCTTC. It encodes CSALRAGGYTF. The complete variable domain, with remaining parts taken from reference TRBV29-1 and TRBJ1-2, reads SAVISQKPSRDICQRGTSLTIQCQVDSQVTMMFWYRQQPGQSLTLIATANQGSEATYESGFVIDKFPISRPNLTFSTLTVSNMSPEDSSIYLCSALRAGGYTFGSGTRLTVV.

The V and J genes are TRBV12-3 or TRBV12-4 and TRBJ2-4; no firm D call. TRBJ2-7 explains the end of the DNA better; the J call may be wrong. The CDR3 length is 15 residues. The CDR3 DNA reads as TGTGCCAGCAGCGGGCCCAGACTGGGCTCCTACGAGCAGTACTTC. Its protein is CASSGPRLGSYEQYF.

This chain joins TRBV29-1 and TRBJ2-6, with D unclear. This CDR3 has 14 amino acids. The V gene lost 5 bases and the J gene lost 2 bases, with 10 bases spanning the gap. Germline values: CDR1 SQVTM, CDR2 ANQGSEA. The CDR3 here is CSVIVMTGANVLTF. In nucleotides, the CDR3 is TGCAGCGTTATAGTCATGACTGGGGCCAACGTCCTGACTTTC.

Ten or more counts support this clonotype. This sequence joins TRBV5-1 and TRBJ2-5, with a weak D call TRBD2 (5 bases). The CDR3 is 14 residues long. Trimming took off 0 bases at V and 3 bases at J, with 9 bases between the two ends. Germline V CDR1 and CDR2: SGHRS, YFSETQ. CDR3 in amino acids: CASSLARGEETQYF. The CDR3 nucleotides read TGCGCCAGCAGCTTGGCACGGGGAGAAGAGACCCAGTACTTC.

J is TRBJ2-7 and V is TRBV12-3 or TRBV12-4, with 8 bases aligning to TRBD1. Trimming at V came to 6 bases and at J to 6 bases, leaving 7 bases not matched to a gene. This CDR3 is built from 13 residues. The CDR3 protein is CASSADRGSEQYF. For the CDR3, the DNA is TGTGCCAGCAGCGCTGACAGGGGATCCGAGCAGTACTTC.